The next 19 T cell receptor beta chains were all read from a single sample in a study of T cells in Graves' hyperthyroidism and ophthalmopathy. TCR beta CDR3 region amplification was performed from RNA transcripts. HTBI primers were the set used in a first-round RT-PCR of the TCR CDR3. TCRdb fed the multiplex PCR reads into MiXCR, producing one record per CDR3 protein. The sample holds 660,000 or so distinct CDR3 sequences, less than 25% seen once. Sequencing input: blood. These receptors were taken from a man aged 30 to 39 with Graves' ophthalmopathy.

The V and J genes are TRBV5-4 and TRBJ2-1, with 10 bases matching TRBD2. The CDR3 length is 16 residues. The junction had 5 bases not matched to a gene; V was cut back by 0 bases and J by 5 bases. The V gene's germline CDR1 is SGHNT and CDR2 YYREEE (reference sequence). CDR3 sequence: CASSLGAGGSHNEQFF. The CDR3 coding sequence is TGTGCCAGCAGCTTGGGAGCGGGAGGGAGTCACAATGAGCAGTTCTTC.

This clonotype was picked up many times. The rearrangement joins TRBV30 to TRBJ1-1, with TRBD1 as a possible D gene (5 bases). V lost 5 bases to trimming and J lost 1 base, with 11 bases between them. Germline values: CDR1 GTSNPN, CDR2 SVGIG (reference sequence). The CDR3 is 13 amino acids. The CDR3 loop reads CAWCQTGNTEAFF. For the CDR3, the DNA is TGTGCCTGGTGTCAAACAGGGAACACTGAAGCTTTCTTT. Supplemented by reference TRBV30 and TRBJ1-1, the full variable domain reads SQTIHQWPATLVQPVGSPLSLECTVEGTSNPNLYWYRQAAGRGLQLLFYSVGIGQISSEVPQNLSASRPQDRQFILSSKKLLLSDSGFYLCAWCQTGNTEAFFGQGTRLTVV.

The chain carries TRBV11-2 and TRBJ2-7, with TRBD2 matching over 13 bases. The germline CDR1 and CDR2 sequences are SGHAT and FQNNGV. V trimming: 5 bases; J trimming: 4 bases; junction bases outside the gene matches: 8. The CDR3 consists of 16 residues. The CDR3 protein is CASSMKPGLAGYEQYF. DNA for the CDR3: TGTGCCAGCAGCATGAAACCGGGACTAGCGGGATACGAGCAGTACTTC.

This chain uses TRBV5-1 with TRBJ1-2, with D possibly being TRBD1 (6 bases). CDR3 length: 15 amino acids. The germline V gene encodes CDR1 SGHRS and CDR2 YFSETQ. Deletions cut 4 bases from V and 8 bases from J, with 21 bases between. The CDR3 protein is CASSRTGTNYVGYTF. CDR3 DNA sequence: TGCGCCAGCAGCCGCACAGGGACTAACTATGTCGGCTACACCTTC. The entire variable domain, with the rest obtained from reference TRBV5-1 and TRBJ1-2, is as follows: KAGVTQTPRYLIKTRGQQVTLSCSPISGHRSVSWYQQTPGQGLQFLFEYFSETQRNKGNFPGRFSGRQFSNSRSEMNVSTLELGDSALYLCASSRTGTNYVGYTFGSGTRLTVV.

Concerning this clonotype itself: The junction departs from germline at one end; a sequencing error may be responsible. The rearrangement uses TRBV4-2 and TRBJ2-2; 14 positions match TRBD2. From germline, CDR1 is LGHNA and CDR2 YNFKEQ. The CDR3 length is 18 residues. The CDR3, as DNA: TGTGCCAGCAGCCAGGGGACTAGCGGGAGTCTAGACACCGGGGAGCTGCTTTTT. The encoded protein is CASSQGTSGSLDTGELLF.

This clonotype has at least ten counts. The CDR3 protein is CASSGRDTLQDETQYF. DNA for the CDR3: TGTGCCAGCAGTGGCCGGGACACTCTCCAGGACGAGACCCAGTACTTC. This chain uses TRBV28 with TRBJ2-5; D might be TRBD1 (6 bases). This CDR3 spans 16 amino acids. Trimming removed 5 bases at V and 5 bases at J, with 21 bases between. The germline gives CDR1 MDHEN, CDR2 SYDVKM.

This clonotype was recorded at least ten times. The CDR3 DNA reads TGCAGCGGGGGGGGAACTGAAGCTTTCTTT. It encodes CSGGGTEAFF. The chain uses TRBV29-1 and TRBJ1-1; TRBD1 might be the D (5 bases). Trimming took off 7 bases at V and 5 bases at J, with 8 bases between the two ends. Germline CDR1 is SQVTM and CDR2 is ANQGSEA. This CDR3 has 10 amino acids. The full variable domain, its missing parts supplied by reference TRBV29-1 and TRBJ1-1, is SAVISQKPSRDICQRGTSLTIQCQVDSQVTMMFWYRQQPGQSLTLIATANQGSEATYESGFVIDKFPISRPNLTFSTLTVSNMSPEDSSIYLCSGGGTEAFFGQGTRLTVV.

V and J are TRBV5-1 and TRBJ2-1; D perhaps matches TRBD2 (6 bases). Germline lookup yields CDR1 SGHRS and CDR2 YFSETQ. The CDR3 is 16 residues long. V lost 7 bases and J lost 2, with 19 bases in between. The CDR3 DNA reads as TGCGCCAGCCGACCCATCGGGGGACGGGCCTACAATGAGCAGTTCTTC. It translates to CASRPIGGRAYNEQFF.

Comments on this clonotype: This CDR3 is missing its conserved last phenylalanine or tryptophan, likely due to a read error. The chain uses TRBV7-9 and TRBJ2-1; 12 bases agree with TRBD2. V lost 5 bases and J lost 0; bases outside the gene matches: 5. Germline V gives CDR1 SEHNR, CDR2 FQNEAQ (reference sequence). The CDR3 is 17 amino acids. The CDR3 nucleotides are TGTGCCAGCAGCCATTCGACTAGCGGGAGCTCCTACAATGAGCAGTTCTCC. It translates to CASSHSTSGSSYNEQFS.

This chain joins TRBV13 and TRBJ2-7; TRBD1 matches at 9 bases. The germline gives CDR1 PRHDT, CDR2 FYEKMQ (reference sequence). The V gene end was trimmed by 6 bases and the J gene end by 6 bases; junction bases not matched to a gene: 6. This CDR3 comprises 13 residues. The CDR3 DNA is TGTGCCAGCAGTGTGGACAGGGGTTTCGAGCAGTACTTC. Encoded protein: CASSVDRGFEQYF.

This clonotype was seen ten or more times. The chain combines TRBV5-1 with TRBJ2-1, with TRBD2 matching over 14 bases. Germline CDR1 is SGHRS and CDR2 is YFSETQ. With V trimmed by 3 bases and J by 9 bases, 11 bases remained unmatched. This CDR3 is built from 17 residues. Here the CDR3 DNA reads TGCGCCAGCAGCTCCTTTCCGGGACTAGCGGGAGAAGGTGAGCAGTTCTTC. The encoded protein is CASSSFPGLAGEGEQFF.

This chain joins TRBV7-2 and TRBJ2-7; 9 bases line up with TRBD2. CDR3 length: 14 residues. Trimming took 5 bases from V and 7 from J; bases not matched to a gene: 9. Germline-derived CDR1 and CDR2 are SGHTA and FQGNSA. CDR3: CASSPGGRVREQYF. CDR3 nucleotides: TGTGCCAGCAGCCCTGGCGGGAGGGTCCGAGAGCAGTACTTC.

This chain connects TRBV7-2 to TRBJ1-1, with TRBD1 as a possible D gene (6 bases). The germline CDR1 and CDR2 sequences are SGHTA and FQGNSA. CDR3 length: 15 residues. V lost 5 bases and J lost 0, with 13 bases in between. The CDR3 reads CASSPRDTLNTEAFF. The CDR3 bases are TGTGCCAGCAGCCCGCGGGACACCTTGAACACTGAAGCTTTCTTT.

This clonotype was observed many times. V usage is TRBV5-5 and J usage is TRBJ2-1, with 12 bases aligning to TRBD2. Trimming at V came to 5 bases and at J to 3 bases, leaving 3 bases not matched to a gene. The CDR3 extends over 15 amino acids. Germline V gene data show CDR1 as SGHKS and CDR2 as YYEKEE (reference sequence). For the CDR3, the DNA is TGTGCCAGCAGTAGACTAGCGGGAGTCTACAATGAGCAGTTCTTC. Protein sequence: CASSRLAGVYNEQFF.

This clonotype was seen ten or more times. This chain connects TRBV29-1 to TRBJ2-7, with TRBD1 as a possible D gene (6 bases). CDR3 length: 13 residues. In germline, CDR1 is SQVTM, CDR2 ANQGSEA. Trimming took 5 bases from V and 0 from J, leaving 11 bases between them. The CDR3 bases are TGCAGCGTTCGGCCGGGACACTCCTACGAGCAGTACTTC. This gives the protein CSVRPGHSYEQYF.

This chain links TRBV7-9 with TRBJ1-4; D is unclear. Trimming cost V 0 bases and J 0 bases, with 14 bases left between them. The CDR3 covers 18 residues. Germline lookup yields CDR1 SEHNR and CDR2 FQNEAQ (reference sequence). In nucleotides, the CDR3 is TGTGCCAGCAGCTTAGCCCCCCTTGGCGGCGCAACTAATGAAAAACTGTTTTTT. It is translated as CASSLAPLGGATNEKLFF.

This clonotype was picked up many times. The V call is TRBV27, the J call TRBJ2-7; 7 positions agree with TRBD1. Germline CDR1 is MNHEY and CDR2 is SMNVEV (reference sequence). The V segment lost 6 bases and the J segment 3 bases; nucleotides outside the gene matches: 8. The CDR3 spans 14 residues. CDR3 coding DNA: TGTGCCAGCAGCTTTGGAACAGGGGTCTACGAGCAGTACTTC. It encodes CASSFGTGVYEQYF.

This clonotype was counted between two and nine times. The chain links TRBV6-1 to TRBJ1-6; maybe TRBD1 (5 bases). The CDR3 runs 14 residues. Germline assignment: CDR1 MNHNS and CDR2 SASEGT. Trimming cost V 5 bases and J 9 bases, with 14 bases left between them. The CDR3 sequence: CASSQGSGSSPLHF. CDR3 DNA: TGTGCCAGCAGTCAGGGTTCAGGATCTTCACCCCTCCACTTT.

This clonotype showed up just a few times. The chain joins TRBV24-1 to TRBJ2-4, with D unclear. This CDR3 is 13 amino acids long. Deletions cut 12 bases from V and 7 bases from J, with 18 bases between. Germline values: CDR1 KGHDR, CDR2 SFDVKD. This CDR3 is CAPQATVLNIQYF. CDR3 sequence (DNA): TGTGCCCCCCAGGCAACAGTCTTGAACATTCAGTACTTC.